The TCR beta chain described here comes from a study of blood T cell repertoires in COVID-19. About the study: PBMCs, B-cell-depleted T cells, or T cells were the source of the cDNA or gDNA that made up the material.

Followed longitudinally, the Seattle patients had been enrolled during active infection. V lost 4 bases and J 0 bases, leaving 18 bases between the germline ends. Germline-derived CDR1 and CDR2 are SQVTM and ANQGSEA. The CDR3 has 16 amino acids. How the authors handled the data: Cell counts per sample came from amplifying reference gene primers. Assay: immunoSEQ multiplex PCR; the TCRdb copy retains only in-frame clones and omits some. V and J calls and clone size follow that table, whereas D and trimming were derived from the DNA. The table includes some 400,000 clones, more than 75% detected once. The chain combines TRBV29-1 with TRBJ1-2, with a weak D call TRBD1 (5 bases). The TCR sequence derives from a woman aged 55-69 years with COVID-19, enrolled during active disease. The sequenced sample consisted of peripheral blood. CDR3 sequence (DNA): TGCAGCGTTGCCCGGGGGGGACCATCACCTAACTATGGCTACACCTTC. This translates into CSVARGGPSPNYGYTF.